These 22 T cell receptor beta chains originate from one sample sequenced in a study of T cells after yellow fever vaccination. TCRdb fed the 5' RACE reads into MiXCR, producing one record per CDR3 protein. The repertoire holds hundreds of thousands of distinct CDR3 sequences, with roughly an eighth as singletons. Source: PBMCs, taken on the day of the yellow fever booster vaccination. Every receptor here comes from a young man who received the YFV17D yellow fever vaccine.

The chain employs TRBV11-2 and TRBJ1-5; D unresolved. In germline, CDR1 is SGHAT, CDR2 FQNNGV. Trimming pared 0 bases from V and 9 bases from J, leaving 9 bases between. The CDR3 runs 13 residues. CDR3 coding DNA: TGTGCCAGCAGCTTAGAAGTCGAAGGGCCCCAGCATTTT. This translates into CASSLEVEGPQHF.

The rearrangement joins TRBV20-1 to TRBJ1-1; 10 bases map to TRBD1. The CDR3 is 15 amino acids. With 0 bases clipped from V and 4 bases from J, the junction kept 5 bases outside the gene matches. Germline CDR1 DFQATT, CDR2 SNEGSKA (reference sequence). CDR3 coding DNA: TGCAGTGCTAGAGAACCGACAGGGGGCGGCACTGAAGCTTTCTTT. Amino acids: CSAREPTGGGTEAFF.

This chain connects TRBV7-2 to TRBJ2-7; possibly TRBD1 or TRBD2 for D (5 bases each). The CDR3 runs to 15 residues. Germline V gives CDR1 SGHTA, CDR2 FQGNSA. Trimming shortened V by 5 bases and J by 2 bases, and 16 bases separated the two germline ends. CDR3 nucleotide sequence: TGTGCCAGCAGCCGGACCGGGACGGATACCTACGAGCAGTACTTC. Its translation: CASSRTGTDTYEQYF.

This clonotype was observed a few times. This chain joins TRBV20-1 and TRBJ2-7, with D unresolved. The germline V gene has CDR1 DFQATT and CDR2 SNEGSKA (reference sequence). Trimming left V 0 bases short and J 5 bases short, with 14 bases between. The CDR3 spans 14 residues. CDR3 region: CSARDSNGFDEQYF. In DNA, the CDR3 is TGCAGTGCTAGAGATAGTAACGGTTTCGACGAGCAGTACTTC.

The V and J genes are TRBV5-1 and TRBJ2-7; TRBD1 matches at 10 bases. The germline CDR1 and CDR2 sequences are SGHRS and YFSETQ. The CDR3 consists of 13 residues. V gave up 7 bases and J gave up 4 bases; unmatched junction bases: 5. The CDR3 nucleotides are TGCGCCAGCGCCACGGACAGGGGGTACGAGCAGTACTTC. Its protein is CASATDRGYEQYF.

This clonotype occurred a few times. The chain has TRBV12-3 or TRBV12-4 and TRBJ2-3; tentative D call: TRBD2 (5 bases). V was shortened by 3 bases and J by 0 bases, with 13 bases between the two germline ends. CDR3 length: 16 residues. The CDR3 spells CASSLPRTLSTDTQYF. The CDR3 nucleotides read TGTGCCAGCAGTTTGCCGAGGACTCTGAGCACAGATACGCAGTATTTT.

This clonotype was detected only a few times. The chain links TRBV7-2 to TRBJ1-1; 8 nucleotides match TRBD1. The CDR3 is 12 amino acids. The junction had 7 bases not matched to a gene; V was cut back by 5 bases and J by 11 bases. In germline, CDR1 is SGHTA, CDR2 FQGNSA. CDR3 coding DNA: TGTGCCAGCAGCCCTGAGGACAGGGCTGCTTTCTTT. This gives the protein CASSPEDRAAFF.

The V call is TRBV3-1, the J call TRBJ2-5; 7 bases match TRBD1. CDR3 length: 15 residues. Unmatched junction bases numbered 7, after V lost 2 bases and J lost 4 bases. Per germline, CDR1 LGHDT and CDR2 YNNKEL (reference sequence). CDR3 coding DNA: TGTGCCAGCAGCCAAATACTAGGACAGGCAGAGACCCAGTACTTC. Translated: CASSQILGQAETQYF.

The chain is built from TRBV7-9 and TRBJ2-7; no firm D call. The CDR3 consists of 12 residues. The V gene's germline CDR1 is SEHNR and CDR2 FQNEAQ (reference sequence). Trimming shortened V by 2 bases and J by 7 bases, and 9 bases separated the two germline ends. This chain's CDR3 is CASSLSPSEQYF. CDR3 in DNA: TGTGCCAGCAGCTTAAGTCCGTCGGAGCAGTACTTC. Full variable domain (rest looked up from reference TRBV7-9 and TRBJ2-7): DTGVSQNPRHKITKRGQNVTFRCDPISEHNRLYWYRQTLGQGPEFLTYFQNEAQLEKSRLLSDRFSAERPKGSFSTLEIQRTEQGDSAMYLCASSLSPSEQYFGPGTRLTVT.

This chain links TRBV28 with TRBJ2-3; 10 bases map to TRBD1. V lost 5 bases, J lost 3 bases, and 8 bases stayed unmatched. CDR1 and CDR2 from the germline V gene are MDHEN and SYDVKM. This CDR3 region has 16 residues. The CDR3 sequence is CASSTTGTGVTDTQYF. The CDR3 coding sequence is TGTGCCAGCAGTACAACCGGGACAGGGGTGACAGATACGCAGTATTTT.

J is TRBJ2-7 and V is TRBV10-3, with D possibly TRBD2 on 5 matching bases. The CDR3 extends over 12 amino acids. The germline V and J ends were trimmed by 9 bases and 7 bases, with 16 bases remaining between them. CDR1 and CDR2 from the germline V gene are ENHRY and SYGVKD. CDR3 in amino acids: CAMRTGSGEQYF. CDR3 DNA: TGTGCCATGCGGACCGGCTCGGGGGAGCAGTACTTC.

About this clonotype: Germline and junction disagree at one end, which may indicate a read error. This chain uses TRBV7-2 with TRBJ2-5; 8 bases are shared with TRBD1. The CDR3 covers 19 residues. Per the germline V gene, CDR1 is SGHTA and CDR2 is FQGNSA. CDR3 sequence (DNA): TGTGCCAGCAGCCTAGCAGGGGGCCTCCCTGGGAGATGGCAAGAGACCCAGTACTTC. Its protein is CASSLAGGLPGRWQETQYF.

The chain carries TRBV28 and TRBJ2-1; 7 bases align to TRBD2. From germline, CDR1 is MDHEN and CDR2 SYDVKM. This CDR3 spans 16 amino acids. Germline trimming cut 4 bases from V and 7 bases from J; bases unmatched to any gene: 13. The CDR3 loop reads CASSSRTSFLENEQFF. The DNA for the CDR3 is TGTGCCAGCAGTTCTCGGACTAGTTTTTTAGAAAATGAGCAGTTCTTC.

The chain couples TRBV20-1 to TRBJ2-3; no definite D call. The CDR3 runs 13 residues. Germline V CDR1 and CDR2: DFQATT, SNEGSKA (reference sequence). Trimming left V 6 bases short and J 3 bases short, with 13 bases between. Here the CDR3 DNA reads TGCAGTGCCCCATCGTACGGTACAGATACGCAGTATTTT. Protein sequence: CSAPSYGTDTQYF.

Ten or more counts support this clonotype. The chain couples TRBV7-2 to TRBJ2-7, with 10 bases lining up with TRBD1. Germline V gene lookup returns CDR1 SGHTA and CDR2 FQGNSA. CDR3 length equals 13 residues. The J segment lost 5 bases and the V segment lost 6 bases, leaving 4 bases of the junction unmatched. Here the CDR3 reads CASRTTGGHEQYF. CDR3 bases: TGTGCCAGCAGGACGACAGGGGGCCACGAGCAGTACTTC.

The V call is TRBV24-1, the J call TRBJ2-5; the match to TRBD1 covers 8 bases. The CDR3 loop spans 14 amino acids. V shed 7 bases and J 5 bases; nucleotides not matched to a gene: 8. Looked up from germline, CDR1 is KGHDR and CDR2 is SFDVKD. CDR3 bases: TGTGCCACCAGCTTGGGCAGGGGGCATGAGACCCAGTACTTC. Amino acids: CATSLGRGHETQYF.

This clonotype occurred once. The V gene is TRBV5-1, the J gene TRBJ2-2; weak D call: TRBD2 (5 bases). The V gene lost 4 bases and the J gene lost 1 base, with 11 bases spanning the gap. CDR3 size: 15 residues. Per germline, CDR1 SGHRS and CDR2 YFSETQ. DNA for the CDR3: TGCGCCAGCAGCCTCGACTATCTGAACACCGGGGAGCTGTTTTTT. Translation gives CASSLDYLNTGELFF. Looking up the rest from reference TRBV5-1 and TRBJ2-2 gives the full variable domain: KAGVTQTPRYLIKTRGQQVTLSCSPISGHRSVSWYQQTPGQGLQFLFEYFSETQRNKGNFPGRFSGRQFSNSRSEMNVSTLELGDSALYLCASSLDYLNTGELFFGEGSRLTVL.

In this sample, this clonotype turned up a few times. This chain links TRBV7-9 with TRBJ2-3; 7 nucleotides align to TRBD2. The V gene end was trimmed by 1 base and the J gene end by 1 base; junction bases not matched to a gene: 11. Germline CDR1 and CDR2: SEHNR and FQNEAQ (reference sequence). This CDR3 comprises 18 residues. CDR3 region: CASSLGGGRAGGTDTQYF. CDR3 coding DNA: TGTGCCAGCAGCTTAGGAGGTGGGAGGGCCGGCGGCACAGATACGCAGTATTTT.

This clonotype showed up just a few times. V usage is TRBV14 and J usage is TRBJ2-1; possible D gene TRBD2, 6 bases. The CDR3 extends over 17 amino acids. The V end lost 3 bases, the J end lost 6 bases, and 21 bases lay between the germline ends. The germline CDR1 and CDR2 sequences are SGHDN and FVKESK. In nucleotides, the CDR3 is TGTGCCAGCAGCCAGGAGGGCGCGGAGTATCCCGTCAATGAGCAGTTCTTC. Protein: CASSQEGAEYPVNEQFF.

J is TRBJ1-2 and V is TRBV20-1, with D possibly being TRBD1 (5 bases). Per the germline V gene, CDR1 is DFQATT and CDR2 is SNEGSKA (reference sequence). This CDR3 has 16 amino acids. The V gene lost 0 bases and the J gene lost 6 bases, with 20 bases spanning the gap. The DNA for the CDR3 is TGCAGTGCTAGAGATTCAGGTGGCACGTTCAGGGATGGCTACACCTTC. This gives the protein CSARDSGGTFRDGYTF.

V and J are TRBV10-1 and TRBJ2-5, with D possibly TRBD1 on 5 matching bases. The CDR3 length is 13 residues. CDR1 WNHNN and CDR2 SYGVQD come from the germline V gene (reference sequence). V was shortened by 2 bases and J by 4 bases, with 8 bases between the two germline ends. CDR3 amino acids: CASSETRAETQYF. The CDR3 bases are TGCGCCAGCAGTGAGACCAGGGCAGAGACCCAGTACTTC.

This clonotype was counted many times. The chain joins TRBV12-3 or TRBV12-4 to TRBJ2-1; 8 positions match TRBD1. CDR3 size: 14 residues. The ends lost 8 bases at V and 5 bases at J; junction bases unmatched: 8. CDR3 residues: CASPGGRDNNEQFF. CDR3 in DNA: TGTGCCAGCCCAGGGGGCAGGGATAACAATGAGCAGTTCTTC.